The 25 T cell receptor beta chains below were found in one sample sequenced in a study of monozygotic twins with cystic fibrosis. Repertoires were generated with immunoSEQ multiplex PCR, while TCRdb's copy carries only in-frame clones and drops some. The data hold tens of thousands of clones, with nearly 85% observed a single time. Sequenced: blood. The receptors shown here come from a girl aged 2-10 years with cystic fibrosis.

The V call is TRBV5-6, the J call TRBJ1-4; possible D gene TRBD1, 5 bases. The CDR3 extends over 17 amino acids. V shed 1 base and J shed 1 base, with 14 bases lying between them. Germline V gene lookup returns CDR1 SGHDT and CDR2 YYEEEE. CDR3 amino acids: CASSLKGLGGTNEKLFF. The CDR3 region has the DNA TGTGCCAGCAGCTTGAAGGGTTTGGGGGGAACTAATGAAAAACTGTTTTTT.

The CDR3 protein is CASSSGQGGGYTF. CDR3 sequence (DNA): TGCGCCAGCAGCTCCGGACAGGGCGGTGGCTACACCTTC. The chain is built from TRBV5-1 and TRBJ1-2; 8 bases are shared with TRBD1. There are 13 residues in the CDR3. The junction had 5 bases not matched to a gene; V was cut back by 3 bases and J by 7 bases. Germline V gene sequence: CDR1 SGHRS, CDR2 YFSETQ.

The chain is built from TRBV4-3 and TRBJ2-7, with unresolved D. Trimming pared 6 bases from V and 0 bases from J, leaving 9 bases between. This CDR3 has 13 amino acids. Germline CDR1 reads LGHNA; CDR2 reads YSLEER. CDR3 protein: CASSKSVSYEQYF. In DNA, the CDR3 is TGCGCCAGCAGTAAGTCGGTCTCCTACGAGCAGTACTTC.

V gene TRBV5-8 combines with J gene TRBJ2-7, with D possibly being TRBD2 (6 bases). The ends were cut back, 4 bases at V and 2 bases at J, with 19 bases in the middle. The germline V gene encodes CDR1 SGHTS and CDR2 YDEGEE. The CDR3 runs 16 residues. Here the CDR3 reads CASSHVLLAPTYEQYF. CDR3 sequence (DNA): TGTGCCAGCAGCCATGTACTCCTAGCGCCTACCTACGAGCAGTACTTC.

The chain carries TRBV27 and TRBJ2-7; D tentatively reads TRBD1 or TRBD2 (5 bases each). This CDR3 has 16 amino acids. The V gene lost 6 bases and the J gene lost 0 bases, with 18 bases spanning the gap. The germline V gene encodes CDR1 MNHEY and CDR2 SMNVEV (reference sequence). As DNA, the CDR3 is TGTGCCAGCAGCCGGGACCCAAGGACGCTCTCCTACGAGCAGTACTTC. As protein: CASSRDPRTLSYEQYF.

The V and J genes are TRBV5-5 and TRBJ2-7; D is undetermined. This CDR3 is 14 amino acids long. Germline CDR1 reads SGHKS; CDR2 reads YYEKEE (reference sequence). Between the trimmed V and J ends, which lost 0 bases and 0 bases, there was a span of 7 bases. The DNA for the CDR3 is TGTGCCAGCAGCTTGGTTTCCAGCTCCTACGAGCAGTACTTC. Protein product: CASSLVSSSYEQYF.

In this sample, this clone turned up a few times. The CDR3 here is CASSESRNAAHYNSPLHF. In DNA form, the CDR3 reads TGCGCCAGCAGTGAGTCTCGAAATGCAGCCCACTATAATTCACCCCTCCACTTT. V and J are TRBV10-1 and TRBJ1-6; D is uncertain. Looked up from germline, CDR1 is WNHNN and CDR2 is SYGVQD (reference sequence). The CDR3 runs 18 residues. With 0 bases removed from V and 3 bases from J, the gap between germline ends came to 15 bases.

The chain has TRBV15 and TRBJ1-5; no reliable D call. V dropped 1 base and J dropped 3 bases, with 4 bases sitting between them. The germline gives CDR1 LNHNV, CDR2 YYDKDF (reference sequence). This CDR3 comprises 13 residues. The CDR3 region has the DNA TGTGCCACCAGCAGAGCGAACAATCAGCCCCAGCATTTT. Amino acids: CATSRANNQPQHF. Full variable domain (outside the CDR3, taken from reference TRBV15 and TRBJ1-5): DAMVIQNPRYQVTQFGKPVTLSCSQTLNHNVMYWYQQKSSQAPKLLFHYYDKDFNNEADTPDNFQSRRPNTSFCFLDIRSPGLGDTAMYLCATSRANNQPQHFGDGTRLSIL.

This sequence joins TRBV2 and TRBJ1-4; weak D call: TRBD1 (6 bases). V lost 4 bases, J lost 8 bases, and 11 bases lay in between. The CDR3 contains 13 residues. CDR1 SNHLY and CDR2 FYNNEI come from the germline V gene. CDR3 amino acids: CASSVGGSEKLFF. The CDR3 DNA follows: TGTGCCAGCAGTGTAGGGGGAAGCGAAAAACTGTTTTTT.

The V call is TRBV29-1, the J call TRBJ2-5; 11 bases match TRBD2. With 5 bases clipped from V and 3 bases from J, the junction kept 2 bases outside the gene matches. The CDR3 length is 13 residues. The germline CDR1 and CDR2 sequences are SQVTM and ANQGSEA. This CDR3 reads CSVTSGGKETQYF. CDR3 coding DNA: TGCAGCGTTACTAGCGGGGGTAAAGAGACCCAGTACTTC.

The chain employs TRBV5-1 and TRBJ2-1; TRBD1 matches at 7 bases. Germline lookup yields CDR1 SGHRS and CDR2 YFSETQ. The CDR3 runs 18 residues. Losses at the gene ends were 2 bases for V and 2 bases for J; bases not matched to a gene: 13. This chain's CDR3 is CASSFPQLQGLAYNEQFF. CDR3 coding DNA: TGCGCCAGCAGCTTCCCCCAATTACAGGGGTTAGCCTACAATGAGCAGTTCTTC.

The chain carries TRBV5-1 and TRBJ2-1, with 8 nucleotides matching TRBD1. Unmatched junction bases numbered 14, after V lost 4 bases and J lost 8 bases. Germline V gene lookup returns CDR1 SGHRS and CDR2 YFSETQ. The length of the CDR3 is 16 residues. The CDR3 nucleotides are TGCGCCAGCAGCCCGCGTCGGCAGGGGGCGGATTATGAGCAGTTCTTC. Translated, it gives CASSPRRQGADYEQFF.

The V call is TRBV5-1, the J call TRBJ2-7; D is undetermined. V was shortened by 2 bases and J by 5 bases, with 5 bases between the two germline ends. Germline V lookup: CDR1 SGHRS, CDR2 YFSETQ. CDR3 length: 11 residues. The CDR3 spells CASSFYNEQYF. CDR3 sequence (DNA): TGCGCCAGCAGCTTCTACAACGAGCAGTACTTC.

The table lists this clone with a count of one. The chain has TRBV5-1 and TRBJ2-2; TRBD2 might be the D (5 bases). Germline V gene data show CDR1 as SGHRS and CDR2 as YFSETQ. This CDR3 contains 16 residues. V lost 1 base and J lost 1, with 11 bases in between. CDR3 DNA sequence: TGCGCCAGCAGCTTGACATCCGGGGTGAACACCGGGGAGCTGTTTTTT. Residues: CASSLTSGVNTGELFF.

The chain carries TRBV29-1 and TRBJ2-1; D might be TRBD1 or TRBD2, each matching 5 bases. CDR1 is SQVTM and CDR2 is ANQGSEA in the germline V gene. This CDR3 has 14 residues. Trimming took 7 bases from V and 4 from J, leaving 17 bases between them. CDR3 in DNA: TGCAGCGCCGCTAAGGGGACCCTATACAATGAGCAGTTCTTC. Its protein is CSAAKGTLYNEQFF.

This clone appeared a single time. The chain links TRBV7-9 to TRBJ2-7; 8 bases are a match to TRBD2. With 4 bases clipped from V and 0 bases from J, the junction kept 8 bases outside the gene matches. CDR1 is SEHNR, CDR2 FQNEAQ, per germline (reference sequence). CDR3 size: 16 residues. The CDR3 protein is CASSSVAGRSSYEQYF. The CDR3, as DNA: TGTGCCAGCAGCTCGGTAGCGGGGAGGAGCTCCTACGAGCAGTACTTC. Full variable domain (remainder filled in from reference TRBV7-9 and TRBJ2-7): DTGVSQNPRHKITKRGQNVTFRCDPISEHNRLYWYRQTLGQGPEFLTYFQNEAQLEKSRLLSDRFSAERPKGSFSTLEIQRTEQGDSAMYLCASSSVAGRSSYEQYFGPGTRLTVT.

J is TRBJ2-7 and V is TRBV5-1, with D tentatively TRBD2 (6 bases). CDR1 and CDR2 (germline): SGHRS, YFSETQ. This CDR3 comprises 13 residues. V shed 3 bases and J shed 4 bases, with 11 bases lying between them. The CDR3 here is CASSYPEGYEQYF. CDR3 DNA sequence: TGCGCCAGCAGCTACCCGGAGGGGTACGAGCAGTACTTC. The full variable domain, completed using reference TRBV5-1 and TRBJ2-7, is KAGVTQTPRYLIKTRGQQVTLSCSPISGHRSVSWYQQTPGQGLQFLFEYFSETQRNKGNFPGRFSGRQFSNSRSEMNVSTLELGDSALYLCASSYPEGYEQYFGPGTRLTVT.

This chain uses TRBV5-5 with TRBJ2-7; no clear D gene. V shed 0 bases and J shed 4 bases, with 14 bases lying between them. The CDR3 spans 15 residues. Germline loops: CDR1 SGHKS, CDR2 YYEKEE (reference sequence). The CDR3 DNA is TGTGCCAGCAGCTTGGTCGGCGAATCTCCTTACGAGCAGTACTTC. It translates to CASSLVGESPYEQYF.

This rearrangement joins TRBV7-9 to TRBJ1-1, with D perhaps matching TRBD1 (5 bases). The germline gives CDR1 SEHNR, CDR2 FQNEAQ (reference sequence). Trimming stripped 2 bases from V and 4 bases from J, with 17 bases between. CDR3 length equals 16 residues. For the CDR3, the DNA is TGTGCCAGCAGCTTAATCAGGGCCCTGGGGGTCACTGAAGCTTTCTTT. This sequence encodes CASSLIRALGVTEAFF.

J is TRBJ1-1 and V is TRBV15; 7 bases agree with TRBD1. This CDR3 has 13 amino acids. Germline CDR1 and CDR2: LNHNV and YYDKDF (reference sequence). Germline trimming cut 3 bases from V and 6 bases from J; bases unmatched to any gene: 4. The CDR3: CATSSIQGAEAFF. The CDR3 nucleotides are TGTGCCACCAGCAGCATTCAGGGGGCTGAAGCTTTCTTT. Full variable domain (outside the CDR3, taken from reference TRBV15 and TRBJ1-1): DAMVIQNPRYQVTQFGKPVTLSCSQTLNHNVMYWYQQKSSQAPKLLFHYYDKDFNNEADTPDNFQSRRPNTSFCFLDIRSPGLGDTAMYLCATSSIQGAEAFFGQGTRLTVV.

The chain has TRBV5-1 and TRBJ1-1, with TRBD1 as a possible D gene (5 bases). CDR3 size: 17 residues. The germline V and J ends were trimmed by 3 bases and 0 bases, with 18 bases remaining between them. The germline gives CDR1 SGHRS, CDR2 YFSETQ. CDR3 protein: CASSWGDLLGMNTEAFF. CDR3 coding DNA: TGCGCCAGCAGCTGGGGGGACCTCTTGGGGATGAACACTGAAGCTTTCTTT.

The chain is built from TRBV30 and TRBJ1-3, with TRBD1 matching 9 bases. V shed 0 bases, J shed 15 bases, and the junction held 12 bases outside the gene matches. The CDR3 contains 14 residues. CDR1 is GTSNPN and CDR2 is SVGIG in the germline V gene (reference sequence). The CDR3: CAWSVGRDRESKYF. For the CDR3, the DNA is TGTGCCTGGAGTGTCGGCCGGGACAGGGAATCTAAATATTTT. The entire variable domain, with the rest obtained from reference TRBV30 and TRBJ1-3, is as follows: SQTIHQWPATLVQPVGSPLSLECTVEGTSNPNLYWYRQAAGRGLQLLFYSVGIGQISSEVPQNLSASRPQDRQFILSSKKLLLSDSGFYLCAWSVGRDRESKYFGEGSWLTVV.

The CDR3 DNA reads as TGTGCCTGGAGCCCAGGGGGCAGGCAGCCCCAGCATTTT. Its protein product is CAWSPGGRQPQHF. The chain employs TRBV30 and TRBJ1-5; 8 bases match TRBD1. The V gene end was trimmed by 3 bases and the J gene end by 7 bases; junction bases not matched to a gene: 5. This CDR3 is built from 13 residues. Germline lookup yields CDR1 GTSNPN and CDR2 SVGIG (reference sequence).

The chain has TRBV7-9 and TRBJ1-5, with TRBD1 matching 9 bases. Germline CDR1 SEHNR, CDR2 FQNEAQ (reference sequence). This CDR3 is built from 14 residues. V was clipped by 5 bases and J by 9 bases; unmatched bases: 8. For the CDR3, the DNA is TGTGCCAGCAGCCCCGGGACAGGGTTTTGGCCCCAGCATTTT. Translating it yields CASSPGTGFWPQHF.

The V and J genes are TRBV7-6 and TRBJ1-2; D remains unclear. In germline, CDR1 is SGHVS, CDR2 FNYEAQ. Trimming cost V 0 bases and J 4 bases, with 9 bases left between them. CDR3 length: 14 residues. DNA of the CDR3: TGTGCCAGCAGCTTAGCTAACCCCTCCTATGGCTACACCTTC. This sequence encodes CASSLANPSYGYTF.